This is a list of T cell receptor beta chains from one sample in a study of PD-L1 blockade in urothelial cancer. Only in-frame clones appear in the TCRdb table, and some are missing; sequencing was by immunoSEQ multiplex PCR. The table has roughly 120,000 clones, approximately 90% seen once; the top ten hold 3% to 4%. This specimen was PBMCs, taken around atezolizumab (anti-PD-L1) treatment. The source of these receptors is a man between 60 and 75 years old with urothelial cancer. Both conserved end residues are part of each CDR3. Fields, in order: J gene, clone size, V gene, CDR3 protein. The listing skips clone size in some rows; elsewhere it reads once, few, many or a size class.

j_gene: TRBJ1-5; abundance: NA; v_gene: TRBV6-1; CDR3aa: CASRRQGDQPQHF
j_gene: TRBJ1-1; abundance: NA; v_gene: TRBV18; CDR3aa: CASSPDRTDTEAFF
j_gene: TRBJ1-2; abundance: NA; v_gene: TRBV5-1; CDR3aa: CASSSSLYGYTF
j_gene: TRBJ1-5; abundance: NA; v_gene: TRBV6-1; CDR3aa: CASSPPGSGNQPQHF
j_gene: TRBJ2-3; abundance: once; v_gene: TRBV15; CDR3aa: CATSRDGTSGALTDTQYF
j_gene: TRBJ2-7; abundance: NA; v_gene: TRBV30; CDR3aa: CAWSEGQGLHEQYF
j_gene: TRBJ2-5; abundance: NA; v_gene: TRBV2; CDR3aa: CASSDGGQGGTQYF
j_gene: TRBJ2-5; abundance: few; v_gene: TRBV7-2; CDR3aa: CASSPTSGVQETQYF
j_gene: TRBJ2-2; abundance: NA; v_gene: TRBV15; CDR3aa: CATSRDRGWIGELFF
j_gene: TRBJ2-5; abundance: NA; v_gene: TRBV5-4; CDR3aa: CASSSGVSTQETQYF
j_gene: TRBJ1-2; abundance: once; v_gene: TRBV6-6; CDR3aa: CASRPTGGSYGYTF
j_gene: TRBJ2-5; abundance: NA; v_gene: TRBV5-4; CDR3aa: CASSLGRQGGETQYF
j_gene: TRBJ1-3; abundance: NA; v_gene: TRBV4-2; CDR3aa: CAWAGSPGNTIYF
j_gene: TRBJ2-5; abundance: NA; v_gene: TRBV28; CDR3aa: CASSLGRTGRQETQYF
j_gene: TRBJ2-1; abundance: NA; v_gene: TRBV7-9; CDR3aa: CASSPGQGFLDEQFF
j_gene: TRBJ2-7; abundance: NA; v_gene: TRBV7-9; CDR3aa: CASSLEGGPLYEQYF
j_gene: TRBJ2-7; abundance: NA; v_gene: TRBV5-6; CDR3aa: CASSRTGTAAYEQYF
j_gene: TRBJ1-6; abundance: NA; v_gene: TRBV6-1; CDR3aa: CASSLQGGSGIPLHF
j_gene: TRBJ2-7; abundance: NA; v_gene: TRBV28; CDR3aa: CASSLRAGGTAAYEQYF
j_gene: TRBJ1-2; abundance: NA; v_gene: TRBV6-5; CDR3aa: CASSYSRGGGYTF
j_gene: TRBJ2-7; abundance: NA; v_gene: TRBV23-1; CDR3aa: CASSRPTWGLYEQYF
j_gene: TRBJ2-7; abundance: NA; v_gene: TRBV15; CDR3aa: CATSRDQGPYEQYF
j_gene: TRBJ2-7; abundance: NA; v_gene: TRBV18; CDR3aa: CASSLQGYEQYF
j_gene: TRBJ1-1; abundance: NA; v_gene: TRBV29-1; CDR3aa: CSVRDTTEAFF
j_gene: TRBJ1-3; abundance: NA; v_gene: TRBV6-1; CDR3aa: CASSGWDRGSGNTIYF
j_gene: TRBJ2-5; abundance: NA; v_gene: TRBV6-6; CDR3aa: CASTRDIRDVETQYF
j_gene: TRBJ2-7; abundance: NA; v_gene: TRBV7-3; CDR3aa: CASSGQDMDEQYF
j_gene: TRBJ2-2; abundance: NA; v_gene: TRBV4-3; CDR3aa: CASSHRLAGGNTGELFF
j_gene: TRBJ1-5; abundance: NA; v_gene: TRBV28; CDR3aa: CASSPGSTSHQPQHF
j_gene: TRBJ2-2; abundance: NA; v_gene: TRBV7-3; CDR3aa: CASSERGGFTGELFF
j_gene: TRBJ2-7; abundance: NA; v_gene: TRBV27; CDR3aa: CASSAAGTGYYEQYF
j_gene: TRBJ2-3; abundance: NA; v_gene: TRBV6-1; CDR3aa: CASGGSGNTDTQYF
j_gene: TRBJ2-2; abundance: NA; v_gene: TRBV5-4; CDR3aa: CASSWTLTGAGELFF
j_gene: TRBJ2-7; abundance: NA; v_gene: TRBV5-1; CDR3aa: CASSPTSGQVTYEQYF
j_gene: TRBJ1-6; abundance: few; v_gene: TRBV5-1; CDR3aa: CASSLTTGGSPLHF
j_gene: TRBJ2-3; abundance: once; v_gene: TRBV28; CDR3aa: CASNRGISSTDTQYF
j_gene: TRBJ2-3; abundance: NA; v_gene: TRBV5-6; CDR3aa: CASTPSRAGGTDTQYF
j_gene: TRBJ1-6; abundance: once; v_gene: TRBV2; CDR3aa: CASSGDRPPLHF
j_gene: TRBJ2-2; abundance: once; v_gene: TRBV7-9; CDR3aa: CASSRLATNTGELFF
j_gene: TRBJ1-3; abundance: NA; v_gene: TRBV2; CDR3aa: CASSAGARSGNTIYF
j_gene: TRBJ1-2; abundance: NA; v_gene: TRBV9; CDR3aa: CASSEGASGGYTF
j_gene: TRBJ2-1; abundance: NA; v_gene: TRBV5-1; CDR3aa: CASSPFPYNEQFF
j_gene: TRBJ2-5; abundance: NA; v_gene: TRBV5-1; CDR3aa: CASSFAQGARETQYF
j_gene: TRBJ2-3; abundance: NA; v_gene: TRBV18; CDR3aa: CASSPPGWSTDTQYF
j_gene: TRBJ2-1; abundance: few; v_gene: TRBV5-1; CDR3aa: CASRLAEGGDEQFF
j_gene: TRBJ2-3; abundance: NA; v_gene: TRBV7-9; CDR3aa: CASRLVESSGKTYF
j_gene: TRBJ1-6; abundance: few; v_gene: TRBV7-2; CDR3aa: CASSRDSSLGWPLHF
j_gene: TRBJ1-1; abundance: NA; v_gene: TRBV5-1; CDR3aa: CASSTGTGNTEAFF
j_gene: TRBJ2-5; abundance: NA; v_gene: TRBV6-5; CDR3aa: CASSYFQGRETQYF
j_gene: TRBJ2-3; abundance: once; v_gene: TRBV15; CDR3aa: CATSRAPTGDTQYF
j_gene: TRBJ1-2; abundance: NA; v_gene: TRBV7-2; CDR3aa: CASSVDQVGGYTF
j_gene: TRBJ1-5; abundance: NA; v_gene: TRBV10-1; CDR3aa: CASSESRGQPQHF
j_gene: TRBJ1-2; abundance: NA; v_gene: TRBV27; CDR3aa: CASSLSRDRSDGYTF
j_gene: TRBJ2-6; abundance: NA; v_gene: TRBV7-2; CDR3aa: CASSSIAGGSSGANVLTF
j_gene: TRBJ2-1; abundance: NA; v_gene: TRBV7-2; CDR3aa: CASSYLAGGPFEQFF
j_gene: TRBJ1-2; abundance: NA; v_gene: TRBV4-1; CDR3aa: CASSPEQGIDYGYTF
j_gene: TRBJ2-2; abundance: NA; v_gene: TRBV9; CDR3aa: CASSPGTANTGELFF
j_gene: TRBJ2-6; abundance: NA; v_gene: TRBV5-1; CDR3aa: CASSLFGGAEGANVLTF
j_gene: TRBJ1-5; abundance: NA; v_gene: TRBV19; CDR3aa: CASSIERGADQPQHF